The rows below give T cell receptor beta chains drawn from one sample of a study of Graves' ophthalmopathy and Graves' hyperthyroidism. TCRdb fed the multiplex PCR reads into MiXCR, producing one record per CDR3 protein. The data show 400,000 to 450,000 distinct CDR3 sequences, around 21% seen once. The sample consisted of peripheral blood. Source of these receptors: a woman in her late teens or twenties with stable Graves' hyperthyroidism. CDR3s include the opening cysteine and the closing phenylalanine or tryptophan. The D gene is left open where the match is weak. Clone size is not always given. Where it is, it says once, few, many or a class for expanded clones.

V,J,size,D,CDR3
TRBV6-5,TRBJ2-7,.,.,CASSYPPETWPYEQYF
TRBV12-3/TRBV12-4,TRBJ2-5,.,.,CATSGALQETQYF
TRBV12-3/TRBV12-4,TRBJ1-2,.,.,CASSLGNGYTF
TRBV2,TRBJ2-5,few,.,CATIWARHFETQYF
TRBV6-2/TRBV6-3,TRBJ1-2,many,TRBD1,CASSYFGTDYGYTF
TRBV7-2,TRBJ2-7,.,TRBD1,CASSLGGQFGEQYF
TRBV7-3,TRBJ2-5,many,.,CASSLVRSKARETQYF
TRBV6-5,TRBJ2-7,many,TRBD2,CASSYSRLASGEQYF
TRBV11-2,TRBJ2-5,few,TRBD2,CASTPTSGQETQYF
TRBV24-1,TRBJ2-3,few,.,CATSDPSRSGTDTQYF
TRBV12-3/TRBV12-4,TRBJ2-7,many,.,CASRRGPSAVPPNYEQYF
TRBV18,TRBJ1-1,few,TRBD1,CASSPAQDRYTEAFF
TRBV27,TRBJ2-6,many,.,CASSLSPTGANVLTF
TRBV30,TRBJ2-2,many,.,CAWEPGPGELFF
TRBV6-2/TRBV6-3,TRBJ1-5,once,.,CAMLTASWSNQPQHF
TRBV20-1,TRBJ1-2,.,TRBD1,CSAPRDRANYGYTF
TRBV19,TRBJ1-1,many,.,CASTNRNTEAFF
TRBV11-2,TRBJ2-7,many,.,CASSLVYSWTPSEQYF
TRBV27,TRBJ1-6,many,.,CASSSTTGAAPLHF
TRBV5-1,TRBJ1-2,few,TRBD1,CASTDRGSYGYTF
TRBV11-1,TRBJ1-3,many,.,CASSLGILQGLLGNTIYF
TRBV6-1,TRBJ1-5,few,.,CASSKSGNQPQHF
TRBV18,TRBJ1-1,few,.,CASSPSSFTEAFF
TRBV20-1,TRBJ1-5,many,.,CSAPSSGQPQHF
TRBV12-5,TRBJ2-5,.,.,CASGLGRGQETQYF
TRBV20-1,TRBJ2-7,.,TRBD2,CSASERGYSYEQYF
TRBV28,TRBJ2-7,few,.,CASSPQQMRAYEQYF
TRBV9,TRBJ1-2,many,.,CASINPEGTQNYGYTF
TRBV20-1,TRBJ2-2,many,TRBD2,CSARDMSGRARTGELFF
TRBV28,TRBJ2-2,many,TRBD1,CASSLRQGGAGSNTGELFF
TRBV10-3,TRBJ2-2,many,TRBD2,CAIRGGLANTGELFF
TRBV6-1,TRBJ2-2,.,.,CASSENAIGTGELFF
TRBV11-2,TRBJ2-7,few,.,CASSSFGGEQYF
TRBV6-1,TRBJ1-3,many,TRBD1,CASSEATGVYTIYF
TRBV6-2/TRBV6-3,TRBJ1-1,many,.,CASNAVDNTEAFF
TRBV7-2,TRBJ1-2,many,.,CASSPSGTLANYGYTF
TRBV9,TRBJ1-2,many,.,CASSALGGPYGYTF
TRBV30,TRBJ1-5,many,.,CAWSLGSPNQPQHF
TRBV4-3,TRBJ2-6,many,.,CASSQGQGSGANVLTF
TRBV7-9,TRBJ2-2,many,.,CASSPRMNTGELFF
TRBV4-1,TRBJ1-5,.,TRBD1,CASSQQGALNQPQHF
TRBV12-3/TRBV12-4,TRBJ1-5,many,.,CASSLAGPGQPQHF
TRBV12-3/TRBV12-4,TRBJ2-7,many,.,CASSLARGSPEQYF
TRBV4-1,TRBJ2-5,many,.,CASSQEGGGGETQYF
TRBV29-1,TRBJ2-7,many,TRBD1,CSVRRGPESYEQYF
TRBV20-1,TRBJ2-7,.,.,CSAAEGSRYEQYF
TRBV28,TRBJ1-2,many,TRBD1,CASSWGQAAYGYTF
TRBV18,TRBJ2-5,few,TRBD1,CASSPEGQQETQYF
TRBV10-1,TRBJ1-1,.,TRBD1,CASSGSTGVTEAFF
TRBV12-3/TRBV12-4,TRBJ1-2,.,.,CASSLAGLGYTF
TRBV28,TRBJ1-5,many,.,CASSELVPNQPQHF
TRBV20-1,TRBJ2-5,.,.,CSAGWGVTQYF
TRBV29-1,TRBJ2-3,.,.,CSVSLGEDTQYF